This TCR beta chain is drawn from a study of neurological immune-mediated disorders. This CDR3 is 14 amino acids long. The V end lost 1 base, the J end lost 5 bases, and 10 bases lay between the germline ends. Looked up from germline, CDR1 is SGHDT and CDR2 is YYEEEE. TCRdb passed the 5' RACE reads through MiXCR, listing each CDR3 protein once. The sample carries about 62,000 distinct CDR3 sequences, 4% to 5.5% recorded once. This sequence was found in a woman aged 45-60 years with multiple sclerosis. Sequenced: PBMCs. This chain connects TRBV5-6 to TRBJ2-1, with a possible D match to TRBD1 (6 bases). CDR3 DNA: TGTGCCAGCAGCTTGTGGGACACCAACAATGAGCAGTTCTTC. Amino acid sequence: CASSLWDTNNEQFF.